This T cell receptor beta chain was observed in a study of sequential checkpoint blockade in melanoma. TCRdb's table, derived via immunoSEQ multiplex PCR, lists solely in-frame clones and lacks some. The table includes 15,000 or so clones, 52% detected once. Germline loops: CDR1 MNHNY, CDR2 SVGAGI (reference sequence). V lost 0 bases, J lost 9 bases, and 12 bases lay in between. This CDR3 has 14 residues. Treatment noted: randomized to nivolumab then ipilimumab (arm A) or the reverse (arm B). This chain uses TRBV6-6 with TRBJ2-1; the D is unclear. The clonotype was recovered from a human donor with melanoma. This material consisted of CD8+ T cells sorted from blood (inferred from file names), taken from a patient given nivolumab and ipilimumab in sequence. DNA for the CDR3: TGTGCCAGCAGTTACTCGATGGTTAGCAGTGAGCAGTTCTTC. Translated, it gives CASSYSMVSSEQFF.